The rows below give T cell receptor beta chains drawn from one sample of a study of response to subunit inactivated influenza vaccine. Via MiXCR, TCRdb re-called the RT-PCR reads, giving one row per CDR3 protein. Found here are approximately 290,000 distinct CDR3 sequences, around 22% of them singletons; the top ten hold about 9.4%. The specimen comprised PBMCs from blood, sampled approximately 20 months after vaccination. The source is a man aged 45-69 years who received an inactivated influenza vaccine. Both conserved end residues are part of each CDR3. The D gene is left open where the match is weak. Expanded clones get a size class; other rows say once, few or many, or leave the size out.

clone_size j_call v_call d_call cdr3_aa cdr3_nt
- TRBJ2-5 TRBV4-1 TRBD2 CASSRGGTTQETQYF TGCGCCAGCAGCCGCGGGGGAACAACCCAAGAGACCCAGTACTTC
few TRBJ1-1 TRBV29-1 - CSVGEPMNTEAFF TGCAGCGTGGGGGAGCCCATGAACACTGAAGCTTTCTTT
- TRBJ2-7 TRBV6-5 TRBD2 CASSYSIPAGGPYEQYF TGTGCCAGCAGTTACTCGATCCCAGCGGGAGGGCCCTACGAGCAGTACTTC
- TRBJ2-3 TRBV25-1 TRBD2 CASSDHPSGRASDTQYF TGTGCCAGCAGTGATCATCCTAGCGGGAGGGCATCAGATACGCAGTATTTT
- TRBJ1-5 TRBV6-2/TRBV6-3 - CASTQRQTNSNQPQHF TGTGCCAGCACCCAACGACAGACCAATAGCAATCAGCCCCAGCATTTT
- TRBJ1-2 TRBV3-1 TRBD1 CASRKSGTDNYGYTF TGTGCCAGCAGAAAGTCCGGGACAGATAACTATGGCTACACCTTC
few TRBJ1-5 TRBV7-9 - CASSLWEERLNQPQHF TGTGCCAGCAGCTTATGGGAGGAAAGGCTCAATCAGCCCCAGCATTTT
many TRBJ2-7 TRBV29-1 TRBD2 CSVEDRRGGNEQYF TGCAGCGTTGAAGATCGTCGGGGAGGGAATGAGCAGTACTTC
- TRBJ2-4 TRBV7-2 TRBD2 CASSPPPGGLGGHIQYF TGTGCCAGCAGCCCCCCCCCGGGGGGGCTTGGGGGACACATTCAGTACTTC
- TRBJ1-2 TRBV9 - CASSLPHGYTF TGTGCCAGCAGCCTACCCCATGGCTACACCTTC
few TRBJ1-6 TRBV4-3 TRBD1 CASSQKTGGAYNSPLHF TGCGCCAGCAGCCAAAAAACAGGGGGCGCCTATAATTCACCCCTCCACTTT
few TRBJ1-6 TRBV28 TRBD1 CASSPNRGLNSPLHF TGTGCCAGCAGTCCCAACAGGGGTTTGAATTCACCCCTCCACTTT
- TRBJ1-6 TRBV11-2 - CASSLVALGGGSPLHF TGTGCCAGCAGCTTAGTAGCCCTAGGTGGCGGGTCACCCCTCCACTTT
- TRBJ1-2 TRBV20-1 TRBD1 CSARDPIQGTNYGYTF TGCAGTGCTAGAGACCCCATACAGGGGACTAACTATGGCTACACCTTC
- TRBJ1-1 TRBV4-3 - CASTSSEGRNTEAFF TGCGCCAGCACCTCAAGTGAGGGGCGTAACACTGAAGCTTTCTTT
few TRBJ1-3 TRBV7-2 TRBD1 CASSVQGFGNTIYF TGTGCCAGCAGCGTACAGGGGTTCGGAAACACCATATATTTT
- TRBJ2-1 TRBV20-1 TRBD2 CSASSAGARSYNEQFF TGCAGTGCTAGTAGCGCGGGAGCCAGATCCTACAATGAGCAGTTCTTC
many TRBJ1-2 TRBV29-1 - CSVVSVDRAGYTF TGCAGCGTGGTCAGTGTGGATAGGGCTGGCTACACCTTC
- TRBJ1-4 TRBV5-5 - CASSLGRAAGNEKLFF TGTGCCAGCAGCTTGGGTAGGGCGGCGGGTAATGAAAAACTGTTTTTT
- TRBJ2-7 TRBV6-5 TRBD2 CASSYPRGGGRAEQYF TGTGCCAGCAGTTACCCCCGGGGGGGGGGACGGGCCGAGCAGTACTTC
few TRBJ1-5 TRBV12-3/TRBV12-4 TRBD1 CASIMGGTVTNQPQHF TGTGCCAGCATCATGGGAGGGACAGTGACCAATCAGCCCCAGCATTTT
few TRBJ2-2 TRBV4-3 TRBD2 CASSLGGSGIDGELFF TGCGCCAGCAGCCTGGGGGGGAGCGGGATTGACGGGGAGCTGTTTTTT
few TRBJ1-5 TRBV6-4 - CASSRTRQPQHF TGTGCCAGCTCTAGGACGAGGCAGCCCCAGCATTTT
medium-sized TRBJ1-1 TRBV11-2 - CASSLGGNTEAFF TGTGCCAGCAGCTTAGGGGGGAACACTGAAGCTTTCTTT
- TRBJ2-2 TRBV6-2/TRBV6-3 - CASSYPLNTGELFF TGTGCCAGCAGTTACCCACTTAACACCGGGGAGCTGTTTTTT
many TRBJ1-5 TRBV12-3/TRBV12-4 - CASSNGQANQPQHF TGTGCCAGCAGCAACGGGCAGGCTAATCAGCCCCAGCATTTT
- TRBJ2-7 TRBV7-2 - CASSLSGARTYEQYF TGTGCCAGCAGCTTAAGCGGAGCTAGAACCTACGAGCAGTACTTC
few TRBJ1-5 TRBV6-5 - CASSYSNSRGQPQHF TGTGCCAGCAGTTACAGTAACAGCCGTGGGCAGCCCCAGCATTTT
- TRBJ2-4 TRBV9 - CASSVGLPGNIQYF TGTGCCAGCAGCGTAGGACTACCGGGGAACATTCAGTACTTC
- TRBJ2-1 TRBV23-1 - CASSQSRQNYNEQFF TGCGCCAGCAGTCAATCGCGGCAGAACTACAATGAGCAGTTCTTC
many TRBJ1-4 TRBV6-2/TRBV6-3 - CASNDGGSLFF TGTGCCAGCAATGACGGTGGGTCGTTATTTTTT
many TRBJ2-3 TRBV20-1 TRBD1 CSARGTGGTDTQYF TGCAGTGCTAGAGGGACAGGGGGCACAGATACGCAGTATTTT
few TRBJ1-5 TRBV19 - CASRNSRYSNQPQHF TGTGCCAGCCGTAATTCTAGGTATAGCAATCAGCCCCAGCATTTT